The clone carrying this TCR beta chain was found a few times. Its cognate antigen is unknown. Amplified TCR beta CDR3 regions came from RNA transcripts. RT-PCR in the first round (using the HTBI primer set) targeted the TCR CDR3. MiXCR was run by TCRdb on the multiplex PCR reads, yielding one entry per CDR3 protein. The sample includes a few hundred thousand distinct CDR3 sequences, around 14% of them seen just once. J was trimmed by 5 bases and V by 2 bases; bases with no gene match: 12. The germline V gene has CDR1 SGHAT and CDR2 FQNNGV. The CDR3 length is 16 residues. The data originate from a study of T cells in Graves' hyperthyroidism and ophthalmopathy. Broader study findings: The model anticipated ophthalmopathy a median about six months pre-onset. Most thyroid clonotypes that were expanded above 0.001 also turned up in blood.

Patients showing uncontrolled infection, other autoimmune disease, pregnancy or lactation were ineligible. Sequenced sample: blood. The rearrangement joins TRBV11-2 to TRBJ2-7; 7 bases line up with TRBD1. This sequence originates from a woman in her twenties or thirties with Graves' hyperthyroidism. The CDR3 DNA reads as TGTGCCAGCAGCTTAAGCGTTGGGACAGTCCAGGACGAGCAGTACTTC. It translates to CASSLSVGTVQDEQYF.